This is a list of T cell receptor beta chains from one sample in a study of blood T cells in healthy people across ages. A single record per CDR3 protein comes from TCRdb applying MiXCR to the 5' RACE reads. The sample has about 1.8 million distinct CDR3 sequences, roughly 49% seen once. The source material was blood. The receptors were gathered from a woman in her 40s in good health. Both conserved end residues are part of each CDR3. Fields, in order: clone size, J gene, V gene, D gene, CDR3 protein, CDR3 DNA. The D gene is left open where the match is weak. Size tells how often a clone was seen (once, few, many) or the class of an expanded clone, and some rows leave it out.

NA,TRBJ2-2,TRBV20-1,NA,CSARTGLAPGGGELFF,TGCAGTGCTAGGACCGGGCTAGCCCCGGGTGGGGGGGAGCTGTTTTTT
NA,TRBJ1-2,TRBV20-1,TRBD1,CSARDPGQNYGYTF,TGCAGTGCTAGAGATCCGGGACAGAACTATGGCTACACCTTC
NA,TRBJ2-3,TRBV20-1,TRBD2,CSASSGGPSTDTQYF,TGCAGTGCTAGCAGCGGGGGACCCAGCACAGATACGCAGTATTTT
NA,TRBJ1-1,TRBV13,TRBD1,CASSSRGFNTEAFF,TGTGCCAGCAGCTCCAGGGGGTTTAACACTGAAGCTTTCTTT
NA,TRBJ2-3,TRBV12-3/TRBV12-4,TRBD2,CASSHGTSGVTDTQYF,TGTGCCAGCAGTCACGGGACTAGCGGGGTCACAGATACGCAGTATTTT
NA,TRBJ2-1,TRBV12-3/TRBV12-4,NA,CASSPHRALGNEQFF,TGTGCCAGCAGTCCCCACAGGGCTTTAGGGAATGAGCAGTTCTTC
NA,TRBJ2-1,TRBV20-1,TRBD2,CSARGPAGGSYNEQFF,TGCAGTGCCCGAGGGCCGGCGGGGGGCTCCTACAATGAGCAGTTCTTC
NA,TRBJ2-7,TRBV7-8,NA,CASSLVAGKNYEQYF,TGTGCCAGCAGCTTAGTGGCAGGGAAAAACTACGAGCAGTACTTC
few,TRBJ2-2,TRBV6-2/TRBV6-3,NA,CASSYSYTGELFF,TGTGCCAGCAGTTACTCCTACACCGGGGAGCTGTTTTTT
NA,TRBJ2-5,TRBV7-2,NA,CASSFGGGTVETQYF,TGTGCCAGCAGCTTTGGGGGCGGGACAGTGGAGACCCAGTACTTC
few,TRBJ2-5,TRBV7-8,TRBD1,CASSLPDRGETQYF,TGTGCCAGCAGCTTACCAGACAGGGGCGAGACCCAGTACTTC
few,TRBJ1-2,TRBV20-1,TRBD1,CSASANARGQSYGYTF,TGCAGTGCTAGCGCGAACGCAAGGGGACAGTCTTATGGCTACACCTTC
NA,TRBJ2-4,TRBV7-9,TRBD2,CASSLVLAGGLAKNIQYF,TGTGCCAGCAGCTTAGTCTTAGCGGGGGGACTAGCCAAAAACATTCAGTACTTC
NA,TRBJ2-1,TRBV2,NA,CASSESASYGYNEQFF,TGTGCCAGCAGTGAATCCGCTAGCTACGGATACAATGAGCAGTTCTTC
few,TRBJ2-5,TRBV4-2,TRBD2,CASSQDRTSGGETQYF,TGTGCCAGCAGCCAAGATCGCACTAGCGGGGGAGAGACCCAGTACTTC
NA,TRBJ2-2,TRBV29-1,NA,CSALLGGFTGELFF,TGCAGCGCCCTCTTGGGGGGCTTCACCGGGGAGCTGTTTTTT
few,TRBJ1-6,TRBV20-1,TRBD1,CSAVQGSDSPLHF,TGCAGTGCCGTACAGGGGTCGGATTCACCCCTCCACTTT
NA,TRBJ2-1,TRBV7-6,NA,CASSLYWRGPSYNEQFF,TGTGCCAGCAGCTTATACTGGCGGGGACCCTCCTACAATGAGCAGTTCTTC
few,TRBJ2-7,TRBV7-2,NA,CASSSVVYEQYF,TGTGCCAGCAGCTCCGTAGTCTACGAGCAGTACTTC
few,TRBJ2-1,TRBV24-1,NA,CATSVQGTPYNEQFF,TGTGCCACCAGTGTTCAAGGGACGCCCTACAATGAGCAGTTCTTC
NA,TRBJ1-6,TRBV11-2,TRBD1,CASSPWTGTNSPLHF,TGTGCCAGCAGCCCCTGGACAGGGACCAATTCACCCCTCCACTTT
NA,TRBJ2-1,TRBV7-9,NA,CASSLASRNNEQFF,TGTGCCAGCAGCTTAGCGTCCAGGAACAATGAGCAGTTCTTC
NA,TRBJ2-7,TRBV3-1,NA,CASSQTGRPYEQYF,TGTGCCAGCAGCCAAACAGGTCGGCCCTACGAGCAGTACTTC
NA,TRBJ2-7,TRBV5-6,TRBD2,CASNRLAPLSHYEQYF,TGTGCCAGCAACCGACTAGCTCCTCTAAGTCACTACGAGCAGTACTTC
NA,TRBJ1-6,TRBV10-3,NA,CAISDRDIGSPLHF,TGTGCCATCAGTGATCGGGACATCGGATCACCCCTCCACTTT
few,TRBJ2-7,TRBV20-1,TRBD2,CSALLAGVSSYEQYF,TGCAGTGCACTACTAGCGGGGGTCTCATCCTACGAGCAGTACTTC
NA,TRBJ2-4,TRBV7-2,NA,CASSLARGVNIQYF,TGTGCCAGCAGCTTAGCGCGAGGGGTGAACATTCAGTACTTC
NA,TRBJ2-5,TRBV15,TRBD1,CATSRGTANEETQYF,TGTGCCACCAGCCGAGGGACAGCTAATGAAGAGACCCAGTACTTC
NA,TRBJ1-2,TRBV28,NA,CASSPQVYGYTF,TGTGCCAGCAGTCCCCAGGTCTATGGCTACACCTTC
few,TRBJ2-1,TRBV6-1,TRBD1,CASSFSDRYNEQFF,TGTGCCAGCAGTTTTTCGGACAGGTATAATGAGCAGTTCTTC
NA,TRBJ1-2,TRBV27,TRBD1,CASSLVQGQGTYGYTF,TGTGCCAGCAGCCTAGTTCAGGGACAGGGAACCTATGGCTACACCTTC
NA,TRBJ2-7,TRBV30,TRBD1,CAWSPGQGYEQYF,TGTGCCTGGAGTCCGGGACAGGGTTACGAGCAGTACTTC
NA,TRBJ2-3,TRBV12-3/TRBV12-4,NA,CASTLGASTDTQYF,TGTGCCAGCACCCTGGGGGCTAGCACAGATACGCAGTATTTT
NA,TRBJ2-7,TRBV14,TRBD1,CASSQLGTGGYEQYF,TGTGCCAGCAGCCAATTGGGGACAGGGGGCTACGAGCAGTACTTC
NA,TRBJ1-2,TRBV5-1,NA,CASSSVGRSYGYTF,TGCGCCAGCAGCTCAGTAGGGCGGAGCTATGGCTACACCTTC
few,TRBJ1-1,TRBV9,NA,CASSALRTMGDTEAFF,TGTGCCAGCAGCGCTCTCCGGACGATGGGGGACACTGAAGCTTTCTTT
NA,TRBJ1-2,TRBV4-2,NA,CASSREGAGPTRLSYGYTF,TGTGCCAGCAGCCGGGAGGGAGCGGGACCCACGAGGTTAAGCTATGGCTACACCTTC
few,TRBJ2-1,TRBV6-5,NA,CASSYARTDFYNEQFF,TGTGCCAGCAGTTACGCCCGGACAGATTTTTACAATGAGCAGTTCTTC
few,TRBJ2-5,TRBV7-9,NA,CASSRRGKRTQETQYF,TGTGCCAGCAGCCGCCGTGGGAAGCGGACCCAAGAGACCCAGTACTTC